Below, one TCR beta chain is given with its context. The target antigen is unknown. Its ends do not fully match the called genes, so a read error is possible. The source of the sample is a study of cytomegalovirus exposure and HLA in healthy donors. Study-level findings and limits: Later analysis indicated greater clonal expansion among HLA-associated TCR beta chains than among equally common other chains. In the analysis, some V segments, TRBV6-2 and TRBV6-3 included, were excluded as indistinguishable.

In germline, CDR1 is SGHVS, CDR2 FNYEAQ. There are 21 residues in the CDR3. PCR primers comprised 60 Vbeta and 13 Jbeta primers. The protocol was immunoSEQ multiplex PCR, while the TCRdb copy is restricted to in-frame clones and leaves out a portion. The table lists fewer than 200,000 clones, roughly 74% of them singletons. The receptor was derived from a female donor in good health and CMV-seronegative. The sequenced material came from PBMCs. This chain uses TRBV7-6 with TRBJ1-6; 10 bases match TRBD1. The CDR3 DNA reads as TGTGCCAGCAGCTTAGGCGGTAGACAGGGGGCCAGGGACTCCTATAATTCACTCCTCCACTTT. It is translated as CASSLGGRQGARDSYNSLLHF.